This TCR beta chain was captured in a study of blood T cell repertoires in COVID-19. At the level of the study: Specimens from acute and convalescent COVID-19 originated in the United States, Italy and Spain.

The protocol was immunoSEQ multiplex PCR, while the TCRdb copy is restricted to in-frame clones and leaves out a portion. The repertoire includes some 330,000 clones, 85% to 90% of them detected once, and about 4.2% sits in the top ten. V lost 4 bases and J lost 4; bases outside the gene matches: 9. This CDR3 has 16 amino acids. Looked up from germline, CDR1 is LNHDA and CDR2 is SQIVND (reference sequence). Source material: PBMCs or T cells enriched from blood (not recorded which). The TCR comes from a man aged 25 to 40 who had recovered from COVID-19. The chain joins TRBV19 to TRBJ1-5; 8 nucleotides align to TRBD1. CDR3 sequence (DNA): TGTGCCAGTAGTACATCCGGGACAGGAAATAATCAGCCCCAGCATTTT. As protein: CASSTSGTGNNQPQHF.